The 30 T cell receptor beta chains given below trace back to one sample, sequenced in a study of T cells in Graves' hyperthyroidism and ophthalmopathy. Regions amplified from RNA transcripts were the TCR beta CDR3 regions. The HTBI primer set drove a first-round RT-PCR of the TCR CDR3. TCRdb ran MiXCR on the multiplex PCR reads and lists one entry per CDR3 protein. The sample includes approximately 690,000 distinct CDR3 sequences, about 15% of them seen just once. The sample was blood. All receptors come from a woman between 50 and 59 years old with Graves' ophthalmopathy.

DNA of the CDR3: TGTGCCACCAGTCGTGGGACCTACAATGAGCAGTTCTTC. Translating gives CATSRGTYNEQFF. The chain couples TRBV24-1 to TRBJ2-1; D remains ambiguous. The germline V gene encodes CDR1 KGHDR and CDR2 SFDVKD. V was shortened by 6 bases and J by 2 bases, with 7 bases between the two germline ends. CDR3 length: 13 residues.

There are many counts of this clonotype. V is TRBV3-1 and J is TRBJ2-1; TRBD1 might be the D (6 bases). This CDR3 comprises 13 residues. Trimming shortened V by 0 bases and J by 9 bases, and 9 bases separated the two germline ends. Germline assignment: CDR1 LGHDT and CDR2 YNNKEL (reference sequence). CDR3 bases: TGTGCCAGCAGCCAAGAGACAGGTCTTGAGCAGTTCTTC. Protein: CASSQETGLEQFF.

This clonotype was detected a few times. CDR3: CASSPMLGQGARYEQYF. In nucleotides, the CDR3 is TGTGCCAGCAGCCCAATGTTGGGACAGGGGGCGCGATACGAGCAGTACTTC. The chain has TRBV27 and TRBJ2-7, with 12 nucleotides matching TRBD1. V gave up 6 bases and J gave up 4 bases; unmatched junction bases: 13. This CDR3 is 17 amino acids long. Germline V gene lookup returns CDR1 MNHEY and CDR2 SMNVEV (reference sequence).

This clonotype was recorded many times. V is TRBV12-3 or TRBV12-4 and J is TRBJ1-5; D gene unclear. This CDR3 is built from 15 residues. Trimming took 1 base from V and 1 from J, leaving 8 bases between them. In DNA form, the CDR3 reads TGTGCCAGCAGTTTAGATCAGGCGAGCAATCAGCCCCAGCATTTT. Protein: CASSLDQASNQPQHF.

This clonotype was detected ten times or more. The chain couples TRBV30 to TRBJ1-3; D perhaps matches TRBD1 (6 bases). This CDR3 region has 13 residues. Trimming shortened V by 6 bases and J by 0 bases, and 9 bases separated the two germline ends. In germline, CDR1 is GTSNPN, CDR2 SVGIG (reference sequence). The CDR3 DNA reads as TGTGCCTGTGGACAGTCCTCTGGAAACACCATATATTTT. Protein: CACGQSSGNTIYF. The full variable domain, with the rest looked up from reference TRBV30 and TRBJ1-3, is SQTIHQWPATLVQPVGSPLSLECTVEGTSNPNLYWYRQAAGRGLQLLFYSVGIGQISSEVPQNLSASRPQDRQFILSSKKLLLSDSGFYLCACGQSSGNTIYFGEGSWLTVV.

The sample holds a few counts of this clonotype. J is TRBJ1-5 and V is TRBV6-2 or TRBV6-3; no reliable D call. CDR1 and CDR2 from the germline V gene are MNHEY and SVGEGT. V lost 2 bases to trimming and J lost 4 bases, with 6 bases between them. The CDR3 is 13 residues long. The CDR3 region is CASSYAANQPQHF. The CDR3 coding sequence is TGTGCCAGCAGTTACGCGGCGAATCAGCCCCAGCATTTT.

This clonotype was counted at least ten times. CDR3 in amino acids: CSARDSGTGHTYEQYF. CDR3 nucleotides: TGCAGTGCTAGAGATTCCGGGACAGGGCATACCTACGAGCAGTACTTC. The chain employs TRBV20-1 and TRBJ2-7; 9 bases line up with TRBD1. Germline CDR1 DFQATT, CDR2 SNEGSKA (reference sequence). The ends lost 0 bases at V and 2 bases at J; junction bases unmatched: 8. This CDR3 comprises 16 residues.

This clonotype was detected many times. This chain uses TRBV7-3 with TRBJ2-3; D is perhaps TRBD1 (5 bases). Looked up from germline, CDR1 is SGHTA and CDR2 is FQGTGA. The CDR3 length is 15 residues. V was trimmed by 6 bases and J by 0 bases, leaving 13 bases between them. The CDR3 nucleotides are TGTGCCAGCAGTAAAGACAGTGGGAGCACAGATACGCAGTATTTT. Translating gives CASSKDSGSTDTQYF.

This clonotype was observed many times. The J gene is TRBJ2-7, the V gene TRBV28; D gene ambiguous. CDR1 and CDR2 (germline): MDHEN, SYDVKM. V was trimmed by 6 bases and J by 3 bases, leaving 15 bases between them. CDR3 length equals 14 residues. The CDR3 loop is CASSPYDKYYEQYF. As DNA, the CDR3 is TGTGCCAGCAGCCCCTACGACAAGTACTACGAGCAGTACTTC.

This clonotype showed up just a few times. CDR3 sequence reads: CATSRTGQGVPYEQYF. CDR3 nucleotides: TGTGCCACCAGCAGAACGGGACAGGGGGTTCCCTACGAGCAGTACTTC. V is TRBV15 and J is TRBJ2-7, with 11 bases matching TRBD1. There are 16 residues in the CDR3. J lost 2 bases, V lost 2 bases, and 5 bases had no gene match. CDR1 LNHNV and CDR2 YYDKDF come from the germline V gene (reference sequence).

The table lists this clonotype with a few counts. CDR3 in amino acids: CASSLVLGTASYNEQFF. DNA for the CDR3: TGCGCCAGCAGCTTGGTCCTCGGGACTGCCTCCTACAATGAGCAGTTCTTC. This chain connects TRBV5-1 to TRBJ2-1, with TRBD2 as a possible D gene (6 bases). The V gene lost 0 bases and the J gene lost 0 bases, with 13 bases spanning the gap. Germline V gene lookup returns CDR1 SGHRS and CDR2 YFSETQ. This CDR3 comprises 17 residues.

This chain links TRBV15 with TRBJ2-7; D remains ambiguous. The CDR3 is made up of 15 amino acids. The V end was cut by 1 base, the J end by 0 bases, with 10 bases between. The V gene's germline CDR1 is LNHNV and CDR2 YYDKDF (reference sequence). The CDR3 protein is CATSRGQTNSYEQYF. CDR3 in DNA: TGTGCCACCAGCAGAGGACAAACAAACTCCTACGAGCAGTACTTC.

This chain uses TRBV19 with TRBJ2-1; D gene unclear. V lost 6 bases, J lost 0 bases, and 12 bases lay in between. This CDR3 is built from 15 residues. Germline V gives CDR1 LNHDA, CDR2 SQIVND (reference sequence). Here the CDR3 reads CASSPQKSSYNEQFF. CDR3 sequence (DNA): TGTGCCAGTAGCCCACAGAAGAGCTCCTACAATGAGCAGTTCTTC. Looking up the rest from reference TRBV19 and TRBJ2-1 gives the full variable domain: DGGITQSPKYLFRKEGQNVTLSCEQNLNHDAMYWYRQDPGQGLRLIYYSQIVNDFQKGDIAEGYSVSREKKESFPLTVTSAQKNPTAFYLCASSPQKSSYNEQFFGPGTRLTVL.

The V gene is TRBV20-1, the J gene TRBJ2-2, with D possibly matching TRBD1 (5 bases). This CDR3 is built from 13 residues. Germline values: CDR1 DFQATT, CDR2 SNEGSKA (reference sequence). V was trimmed by 6 bases and J by 3 bases, leaving 11 bases between them. For the CDR3, the DNA is TGCAGTGCAGGGGTTGGGGACACCGGGGAGCTGTTTTTT. It yields the protein CSAGVGDTGELFF.

This clonotype came up a few times. Mismatch with germline at one junction end may stem from a read error. The V call is TRBV19, the J call TRBJ2-7, with D possibly being TRBD1 or TRBD2 (6 bases each). Germline loops: CDR1 LNHDA, CDR2 SQIVND (reference sequence). There are 14 residues in the CDR3. CDR3 sequence reads: CASSIEAGGGEQYF. CDR3 nucleotides: TGTGCCAGTAGCATAGAGGCCGGGGGCGGCGAGCAGTACTTC.

This clonotype was seen a handful of times. The V and J genes are TRBV14 and TRBJ1-2; no clear D gene. Germline assignment: CDR1 SGHDN and CDR2 FVKESK. Trimming stripped 0 bases from V and 4 bases from J, with 15 bases between. The CDR3 is 16 amino acids. CDR3 bases: TGTGCCAGCAGCCAAGATTCGGGAAATATAATCTATGGCTACACCTTC. Protein sequence: CASSQDSGNIIYGYTF.

Ten or more counts support this clonotype. The chain carries TRBV7-9 and TRBJ2-5; D may correspond to TRBD1 or TRBD2 (5 bases each). Deletions cut 5 bases from V and 5 bases from J, with 12 bases between. The CDR3 has 13 amino acids. Germline CDR1 SEHNR, CDR2 FQNEAQ (reference sequence). This CDR3 reads CASSPNGGETQYF. The CDR3 coding sequence is TGTGCCAGCAGCCCAAATGGGGGTGAGACCCAGTACTTC.

Here the CDR3 DNA reads TGCAGTGCTAGACGCCGCGGGAGCTACAATGAGCAGTTCTTC. Residues: CSARRRGSYNEQFF. The J gene is TRBJ2-1, the V gene TRBV20-1; 7 bases are shared with TRBD2. Trimming removed 2 bases from V and 3 bases from J; junction bases left unmatched: 4. This CDR3 contains 14 residues. The germline V gene has CDR1 DFQATT and CDR2 SNEGSKA (reference sequence).

This clonotype was seen only a few times. The gene calls are TRBV19 and TRBJ1-2, with TRBD1 identical over 7 bases. Germline V gives CDR1 LNHDA, CDR2 SQIVND (reference sequence). Trimming at V came to 7 bases and at J to 6 bases, leaving 11 bases not matched to a gene. CDR3 length: 14 amino acids. The CDR3 region is CASNSDRSYDGYTF. The CDR3 nucleotides read TGTGCCAGTAACTCGGACAGGTCCTACGATGGCTACACCTTC.

The table lists this clonotype with many counts. The V gene is TRBV19, the J gene TRBJ1-2; 7 bases agree with TRBD1. Germline trimming cut 3 bases from V and 8 bases from J; bases unmatched to any gene: 15. The CDR3 runs 16 residues. Germline assignment: CDR1 LNHDA and CDR2 SQIVND (reference sequence). CDR3 sequence (DNA): TGTGCCAGTAGTATTCTGATCGGACAGGCCAGAAGGGGCTACACCTTC. As protein: CASSILIGQARRGYTF.

This clonotype appeared many times. DNA for the CDR3: TGTGCCAGCAGTTTCCGGCCAGGGCAAGGGACTGAAGCTTTCTTT. It encodes CASSFRPGQGTEAFF. The V and J genes are TRBV27 and TRBJ1-1; TRBD1 is a possible D gene (5 bases). Germline values: CDR1 MNHEY, CDR2 SMNVEV (reference sequence). The CDR3 totals 15 residues. Trimming cost V 3 bases and J 5 bases, with 16 bases left between them.

This clonotype has just a few counts. The chain links TRBV28 to TRBJ2-6; D remains unclear. The CDR3 loop spans 14 amino acids. Trimming shortened V by 6 bases and J by 4 bases, and 10 bases separated the two germline ends. From germline, CDR1 is MDHEN and CDR2 SYDVKM. DNA of the CDR3: TGTGCCAGCAGCAACATCCTGGGGGCCAACGTCCTGACTTTC. Its protein is CASSNILGANVLTF.

In this sample, this clonotype turned up a few times. The chain employs TRBV11-3 and TRBJ2-2, with D perhaps matching TRBD1 or TRBD2 (6 bases each). This CDR3 is 16 amino acids long. V was cut by 2 bases and J by 6 bases, with 16 bases left in between. The germline gives CDR1 SGHNT, CDR2 YENEEA. The CDR3 spells CASSLTGAQRSGELFF. As DNA, the CDR3 is TGTGCCAGCAGCTTAACGGGGGCCCAGCGGTCCGGGGAGCTGTTTTTT. Filled out from reference TRBV11-3 and TRBJ2-2, the complete variable domain reads EAGVVQSPRYKIIEKKQPVAFWCNPISGHNTLYWYLQNLGQGPELLIRYENEEAVDDSQLPKDRFSAERLKGVDSTLKIQPAELGDSAVYLCASSLTGAQRSGELFFGEGSRLTVL.

CDR3 loop: CSAIPLAGVSNEQFF. The CDR3 nucleotides read TGCAGTGCTATCCCACTAGCGGGAGTCAGCAATGAGCAGTTCTTC. The rearrangement joins TRBV20-1 to TRBJ2-1, with 11 bases lining up with TRBD2. Germline lookup yields CDR1 DFQATT and CDR2 SNEGSKA (reference sequence). This CDR3 spans 15 amino acids. Trimming at V came to 4 bases and at J to 6 bases, leaving 8 bases not matched to a gene.

This clonotype has ten or more counts. The J gene is TRBJ1-5, the V gene TRBV15, with unresolved D. Germline CDR1 reads LNHNV; CDR2 reads YYDKDF (reference sequence). Trimming took off 0 bases at V and 3 bases at J, with 3 bases between the two ends. CDR3 length: 13 amino acids. DNA of the CDR3: TGTGCCACCAGCAGAGATATCAATCAGCCCCAGCATTTT. Translating gives CATSRDINQPQHF.

At least ten counts were recorded for this clonotype. The chain joins TRBV12-3 or TRBV12-4 to TRBJ2-7, with D perhaps matching TRBD2 (6 bases). The germline V and J ends were trimmed by 0 bases and 8 bases, with 20 bases remaining between them. This CDR3 spans 16 amino acids. The CDR3 loop is CASSLALGRETTKQYF. CDR3 bases: TGTGCCAGCAGTTTAGCGCTTGGGCGGGAAACTACGAAGCAGTACTTC.

This clonotype was observed a few times. In nucleotides, the CDR3 is TGTGCCAGCAGCTTTTCGGTTGCCCGGAGTCCCTACGAGCAGTACTTC. Protein product: CASSFSVARSPYEQYF. The chain combines TRBV7-2 with TRBJ2-7; D unclear. The germline CDR1 and CDR2 sequences are SGHTA and FQGNSA. Trimming removed 3 bases at V and 2 bases at J, with 17 bases between. CDR3 length equals 16 residues.

As to this clonotype: The DNA is left out, because the CDR3 cannot be placed on it with certainty; the CDR3 is given as TCRdb lists it. The J gene is TRBJ2-3, the V gene TRBV11-2; the table's D gene call, TRBD1, was not cross checked with the DNA. Germline V gene sequence: CDR1 SGHAT, CDR2 FQNNGV. Including both end residues, the CDR3 is 19 amino acids long. The CDR3 loop is CASSFYICAPNAGSDTQYF.

In this sample, this clonotype turned up many times. The chain carries TRBV20-1 and TRBJ1-1; 7 bases are shared with TRBD1. CDR1 is DFQATT, CDR2 SNEGSKA, per germline (reference sequence). The CDR3 runs to 13 residues. V gave up 6 bases and J gave up 7 bases; unmatched junction bases: 11. CDR3 DNA sequence: TGCAGTGCAGATCGGACAGGAACCCATGAAGCTTTCTTT. Translated, it gives CSADRTGTHEAFF.

This clonotype has a handful of counts. The rearrangement joins TRBV27 to TRBJ2-3, with D perhaps matching TRBD2 (5 bases). The length of the CDR3 is 16 residues. Germline V gene sequence: CDR1 MNHEY, CDR2 SMNVEV (reference sequence). Deletions cut 5 bases from V and 5 bases from J, with 20 bases between. The CDR3 sequence: CASSLRDSRQLDTQYF. The CDR3 nucleotides are TGTGCCAGCAGTCTCCGGGATTCGCGTCAATTAGATACGCAGTATTTT.